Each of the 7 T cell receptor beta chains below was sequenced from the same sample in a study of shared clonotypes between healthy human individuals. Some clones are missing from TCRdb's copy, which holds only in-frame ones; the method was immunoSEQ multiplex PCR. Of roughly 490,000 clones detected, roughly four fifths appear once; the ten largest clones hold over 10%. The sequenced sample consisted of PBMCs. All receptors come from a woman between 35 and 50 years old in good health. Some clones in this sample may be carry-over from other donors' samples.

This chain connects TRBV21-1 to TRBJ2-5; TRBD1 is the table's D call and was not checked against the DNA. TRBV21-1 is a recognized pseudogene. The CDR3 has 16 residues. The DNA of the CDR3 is TGTGCCAGCAGCAAAGGTTTAAAAGACAGGTTAGAGACCCAGTACTTC. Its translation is CASSKGLKDRLETQYF.

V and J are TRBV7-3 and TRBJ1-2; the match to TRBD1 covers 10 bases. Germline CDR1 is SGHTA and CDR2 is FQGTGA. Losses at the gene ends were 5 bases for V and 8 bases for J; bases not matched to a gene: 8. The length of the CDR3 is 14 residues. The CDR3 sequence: CASSPGTGEGGYTF. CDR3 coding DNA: TGTGCCAGCAGCCCTGGGACAGGGGAAGGCGGCTACACCTTC.

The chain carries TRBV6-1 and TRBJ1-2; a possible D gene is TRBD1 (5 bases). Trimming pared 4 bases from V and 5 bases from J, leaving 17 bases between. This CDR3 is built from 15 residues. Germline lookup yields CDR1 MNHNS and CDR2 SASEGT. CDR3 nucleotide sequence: TGTGCCAGCAGTGGGGGCCAGGATCTGAATTATGGCTACACCTTC. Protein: CASSGGQDLNYGYTF.

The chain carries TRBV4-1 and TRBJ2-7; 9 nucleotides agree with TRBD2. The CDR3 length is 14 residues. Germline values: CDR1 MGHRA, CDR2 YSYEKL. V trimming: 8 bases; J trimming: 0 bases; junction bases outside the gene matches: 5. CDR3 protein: CASSRLADSYEQYF. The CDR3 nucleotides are TGCGCCAGCTCCCGACTAGCGGACTCCTACGAGCAGTACTTC.

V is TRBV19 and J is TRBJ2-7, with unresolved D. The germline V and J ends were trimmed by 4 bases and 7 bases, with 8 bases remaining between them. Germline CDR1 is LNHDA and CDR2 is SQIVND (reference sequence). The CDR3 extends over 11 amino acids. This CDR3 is CASSTRGEQYF. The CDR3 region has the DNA TGTGCCAGTAGTACTCGCGGAGAGCAGTACTTC. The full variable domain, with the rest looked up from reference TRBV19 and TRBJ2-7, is DGGITQSPKYLFRKEGQNVTLSCEQNLNHDAMYWYRQDPGQGLRLIYYSQIVNDFQKGDIAEGYSVSREKKESFPLTVTSAQKNPTAFYLCASSTRGEQYFGPGTRLTVT.

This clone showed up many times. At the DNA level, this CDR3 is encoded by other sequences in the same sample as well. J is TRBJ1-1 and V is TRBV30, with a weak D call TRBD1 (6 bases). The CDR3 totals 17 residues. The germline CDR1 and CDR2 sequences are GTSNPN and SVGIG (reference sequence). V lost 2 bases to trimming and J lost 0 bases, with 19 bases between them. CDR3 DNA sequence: TGTGCCTGGAGTCCCCCAGGGGCCAACTCCATGAACACTGAAGCTTTCTTT. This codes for CAWSPPGANSMNTEAFF.

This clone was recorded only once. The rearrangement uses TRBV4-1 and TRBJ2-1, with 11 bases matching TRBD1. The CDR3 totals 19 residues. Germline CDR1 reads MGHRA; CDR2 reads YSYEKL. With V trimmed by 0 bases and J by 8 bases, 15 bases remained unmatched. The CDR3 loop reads CASSQDQDRDRGFRDEQFF. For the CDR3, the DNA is TGCGCCAGCAGCCAAGACCAGGACCGGGACAGGGGGTTTCGGGATGAGCAGTTCTTC.